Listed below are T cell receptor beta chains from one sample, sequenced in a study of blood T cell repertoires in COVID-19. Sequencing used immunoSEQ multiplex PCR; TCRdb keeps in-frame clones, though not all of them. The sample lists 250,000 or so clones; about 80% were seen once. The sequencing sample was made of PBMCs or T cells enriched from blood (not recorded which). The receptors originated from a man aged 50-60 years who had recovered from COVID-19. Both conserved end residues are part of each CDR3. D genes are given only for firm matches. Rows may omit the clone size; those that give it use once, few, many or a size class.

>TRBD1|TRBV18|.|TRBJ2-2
CASSRDRTNTGELFF
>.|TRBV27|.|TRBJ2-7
CASSWGGQLIPEQYF
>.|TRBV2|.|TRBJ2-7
CASSRQNSYEQYF
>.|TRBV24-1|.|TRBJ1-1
CATSDMEDRKGAFF
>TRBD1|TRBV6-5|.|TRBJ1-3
CASSQSDRGNTIYF
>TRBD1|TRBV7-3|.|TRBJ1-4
CASSPGQGEKLFF
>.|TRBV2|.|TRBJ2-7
CASCRADLTYEQYF
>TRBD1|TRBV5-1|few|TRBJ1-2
CASSSRATGSDYGYTF
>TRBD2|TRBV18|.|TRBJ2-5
CASSPTSGSGETQYF
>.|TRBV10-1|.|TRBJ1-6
CASSETGVNSPLHF
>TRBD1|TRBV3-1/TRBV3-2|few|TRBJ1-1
CASSQGKRGTVGPEAEAFF
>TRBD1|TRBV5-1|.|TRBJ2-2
CASSPYRGTNTGELFF
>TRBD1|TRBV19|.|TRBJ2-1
CASSSRDRPYNEQFF
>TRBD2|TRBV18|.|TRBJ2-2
CASSPGTSLGELFF
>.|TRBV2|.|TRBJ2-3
CASSEAVLTDTQYF
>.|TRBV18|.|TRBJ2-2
CASSPPGRAGTGELFF
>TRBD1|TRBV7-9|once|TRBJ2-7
CASSSRTGVSYEQYF
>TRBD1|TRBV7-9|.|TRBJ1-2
CASSPYRGQGNYGYTF
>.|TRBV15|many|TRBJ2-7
CATSRGWGRHYEQYF
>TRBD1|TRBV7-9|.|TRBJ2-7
CASSPRDRLSEQYF
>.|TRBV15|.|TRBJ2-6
CATSRDRPGYSGANVLTF
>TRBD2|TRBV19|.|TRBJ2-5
CASRGLAGETQYF